The sequence of this TCR beta chain was determined in a study of control samples from healthy donors and cancer patients. Using immunoSEQ multiplex PCR, the repertoire was profiled, and TCRdb retains in-frame clones only, with some absent. Of some 160,000 clones in the sample, about nine tenths were seen once. This CDR3 has 15 residues. The ends were cut back, 3 bases at V and 3 bases at J, with 12 bases in the middle. CDR1 LNHDA and CDR2 SQIVND come from the germline V gene (reference sequence). The gene calls are TRBV19 and TRBJ1-5, with a possible D match to TRBD1 (5 bases). Specimen: blood. The TCR comes from a man aged 25 to 40 in good health. The CDR3: CASSIRGAFNQPQHF. The CDR3, as DNA: TGTGCCAGTAGTATTCGGGGCGCCTTCAATCAGCCCCAGCATTTT.